A single sample gave rise to the 6 T cell receptor beta chains below, sequenced in a study of Ad26.COV2.S vaccination and SARS-CoV-2 variants. Produced via immunoSEQ multiplex PCR; TCRdb's table is partial and in-frame only. The top ten clones hold approximately 15% of a sample with under 95,000 clones, roughly 85% of them seen once. Material: peripheral blood, obtained after recovery from COVID-19. All receptors derive from a human donor who had recovered from COVID-19.

V usage is TRBV3-1 (or the pseudogene TRBV3-2) and J usage is TRBJ2-5, with TRBD2 matching 13 bases. V gave up 4 bases and J gave up 3 bases; unmatched junction bases: 8. CDR1 LGHDT and CDR2 YNNKEL come from the germline V gene (reference sequence). The CDR3 is made up of 17 amino acids. CDR3 nucleotides: TGTGCCAGCAGCCCGAGGACTAGCGGGAGCCAGGAAGAGACCCAGTACTTC. It specifies CASSPRTSGSQEETQYF.

The chain links TRBV5-6 to TRBJ2-5, with a weak D call TRBD1 (5 bases). V lost 4 bases to trimming and J lost 0 bases, with 13 bases between them. This CDR3 has 15 amino acids. The germline CDR1 and CDR2 sequences are SGHDT and YYEEEE. As DNA, the CDR3 is TGTGCCAGCAGCCCATTACAGGCCAACCAAGAGACCCAGTACTTC. Protein: CASSPLQANQETQYF.

The chain has TRBV10-3 and TRBJ2-2; 7 positions agree with TRBD1. This CDR3 is built from 15 residues. Germline values: CDR1 ENHRY, CDR2 SYGVKD. V was clipped by 3 bases and J by 5 bases; unmatched bases: 6. This CDR3 is CAISDRGTDTGELFF. CDR3 DNA sequence: TGTGCCATCAGTGACCGAGGGACAGATACCGGGGAGCTGTTTTTT.

This clone came up a few times. V and J are TRBV5-1 and TRBJ1-2, with no clear D. V was cut by 0 bases and J by 4 bases, with 10 bases left in between. Germline V gene sequence: CDR1 SGHRS, CDR2 YFSETQ. The CDR3 has 14 residues. CDR3 DNA sequence: TGCGCCAGCAGCTTGGGCCAGTCATTCTATGGCTACACCTTC. Amino acids: CASSLGQSFYGYTF.

This clone was counted a single time. V gene TRBV29-1 combines with J gene TRBJ2-2, with 9 bases that match TRBD1. The junction had 10 bases not matched to a gene; V was cut back by 6 bases and J by 5 bases. From germline, CDR1 is SQVTM and CDR2 ANQGSEA. CDR3 length: 15 residues. Written as DNA, the CDR3 is TGCAGCGTGCAGGCCGGGACAGGGCGGACCGGGGAGCTGTTTTTT. Residues: CSVQAGTGRTGELFF.

The rearrangement uses TRBV7-9 and TRBJ2-7; TRBD1 might be the D (6 bases). This CDR3 has 14 amino acids. Germline V lookup: CDR1 SEHNR, CDR2 FQNEAQ (reference sequence). The V and J ends lost 4 bases and 2 bases respectively, with 12 bases between them. CDR3 amino acids: CASSSTDRTYEQYF. The CDR3 nucleotides read TGTGCCAGCAGCTCCACCGACAGGACCTACGAGCAGTACTTC.